This TCR beta chain is from a study of T cell responses to AZD1222 COVID-19 vaccine. Overall study context: Pooled samples include second doses given at about 4 or 12 weeks. Whole-study results and caveats: Researchers report vaccine-associated CD4 TCRs spanning spike, with dominance at 160-218 and 743-854. Seropositive at baseline were only six AZD1222 recipients.

About this clone: As yet, its antigen is unknown.

Data came from immunoSEQ multiplex PCR; TCRdb stores just in-frame clones and leaves some out. The table has 100,000 or so clones, about 90% seen once. Germline values: CDR1 SGHTA, CDR2 FQGNSA. This CDR3 spans 19 amino acids. Trimming cost V 2 bases and J 4 bases; bases outside gene matches: 14. This receptor was identified in an adult in good health. The rearrangement joins TRBV7-2 to TRBJ2-1; 10 nucleotides agree with TRBD2. The source material was peripheral blood, sampled on day 0 of AZD1222 vaccination. As DNA, the CDR3 is TGTGCCAGCAGCTTAAGGGGGACGGCAAGGACTAGCGGATACAATGAGCAGTTCTTC. Amino acids: CASSLRGTARTSGYNEQFF. Together with reference TRBV7-2 and TRBJ2-1, the CDR3 gives the full variable domain: GAGVSQSPSNKVTEKGKDVELRCDPISGHTALYWYRQSLGQGLEFLIYFQGNSAPDKSGLPSDRFSAERTGGSVSTLTIQRTQQEDSAVYLCASSLRGTARTSGYNEQFFGPGTRLTVL.